This T cell receptor beta chain derives from a study of shared clonotypes between healthy human individuals. General study findings and limits: Shared clonotypes across all four donors exceeded non-shared ones in generation probability. Depth of sequencing was expected to influence donor clonotype sharing.

The V and J ends lost 5 bases and 1 base respectively, with 6 bases between them. This CDR3 is built from 14 residues. Germline loops: CDR1 SGHNT, CDR2 YENEEA. Naive CD8 cells comprised CD45RO-negative, CCR7-positively selected cells, excluding terminally differentiated effector memory CD45RA+ cells. This clone appeared once. Its antigen is unknown. Deep level was the assay's run setting. TCRdb keeps only in-frame clones here, not all; method: immunoSEQ multiplex PCR. This sample has roughly 2.1 million clones, with 85% to 95% found just once. The chain couples TRBV11-3 to TRBJ2-6; D remains ambiguous. Sequenced input: naive CD8+ T cells from PBMCs. This TCR came from a man aged 18 to 29 in good health. Some clones in this sample may be carry-over from other donors' samples. As DNA, the CDR3 is TGTGCCAGCAGCCCCAGGTCTGGGGCCAACGTCCTGACTTTC. It translates to CASSPRSGANVLTF. The full variable domain, in which reference TRBV11-3 and TRBJ2-6 provide the parts outside the CDR3, is EAGVVQSPRYKIIEKKQPVAFWCNPISGHNTLYWYLQNLGQGPELLIRYENEEAVDDSQLPKDRFSAERLKGVDSTLKIQPAELGDSAVYLCASSPRSGANVLTFGAGSRLTVL.